Below, one T cell receptor (beta chain) is given with its context. Its specificity is not known. The CDR3 spans 11 residues. The germline V and J ends were trimmed by 0 bases and 7 bases, with 5 bases remaining between them. CDR1 SGDLS and CDR2 YYNGEE come from the germline V gene. A multiplex PCR was run with 60 Vbeta primers and 13 Jbeta primers. Original analysis: There were around 80 million unique TCR beta chains by a later count, and 10 million to 12 million of them were shared. The method was immunoSEQ multiplex PCR; TCRdb's version includes in-frame clones alone and lacks a portion of them. V and J calls and clone size follow that table, whereas D and trimming were derived from the DNA. The top ten hold 0.24% of the sample, which has about 210,000 clones, 85% seen once. The sample comes from a study of cytomegalovirus exposure and HLA in healthy donors. General study findings and limits: Indistinguishable V segments, including TRBV6-2 and TRBV6-3, were excluded.

Sequencing was performed on PBMCs. J is TRBJ2-7 and V is TRBV9; D is undetermined. The source is a girl aged 2 to 9 in good health and CMV-seronegative. Here the CDR3 reads CASSVGQEQYF. CDR3 in DNA: TGTGCCAGCAGCGTAGGCCAGGAGCAGTACTTC.